In this sample, the clone carrying this T cell receptor (beta chain) turned up once. The sample originates from a study of blood T cell repertoires in COVID-19. Looking at the study overall: Samples representing acute and convalescent COVID-19 were sourced from the United States, Italy and Spain.

Study processing details: How many nucleated cells were present was estimated from reference gene primer amplification. Data came from immunoSEQ multiplex PCR; TCRdb stores just in-frame clones and leaves some out. The V and J calls and clone size are taken from that table; D and trimming were inferred from the DNA. The sample has some 250,000 clones; 87% are singletons. The germline V gene has CDR1 SGHAT and CDR2 FQNNGV. Trimming removed 5 bases from V and 4 bases from J; junction bases left unmatched: 18. This CDR3 contains 18 residues. Sample: peripheral blood. The TCR comes from a man between 60 and 70 years old who had recovered from COVID-19. V is TRBV11-2 and J is TRBJ2-7, with TRBD1 matching over 9 bases. This CDR3 is CASSPSAPGTGFKYEQYF. The CDR3 DNA is TGTGCCAGCAGCCCCTCCGCCCCCGGGACAGGGTTCAAGTACGAGCAGTACTTC.